This T cell receptor (beta chain) was sequenced in a study of TIL therapy for anti-PD-1-resistant metastatic lung cancer. The time point: pre-treatment sample, taken before nivolumab and TIL therapy. The tumor samples were excised metastases, mostly pleural nodules or supraclavicular lymph nodes. Progressing patients received lymphodepletion, expanded TIL infusion and IL-2. Looked up from germline, CDR1 is MNHEY and CDR2 is SVGAGI. The CDR3 is 15 residues long. Deletions cut 7 bases from V and 4 bases from J, with 17 bases between. The libraries were made with immunoSEQ v3. This table comes from immunoSEQ multiplex PCR, and its TCRdb copy is limited to in-frame clones, with some not included. There are roughly 7,000 clones in the sample; about 63% occur only once, and about 8.3% lies in the top ten.

The input for sequencing was tumor tissue, taken at baseline. The sequence was obtained from a person between 25 and 79 years old with non-small cell lung cancer. V and J are TRBV6-5 and TRBJ1-5; D call uncertain. In DNA, the CDR3 is TGTGCCAGCACCCCACCCGGTCGAAGTAATCAGCCCCAGCATTTT. Translated, it gives CASTPPGRSNQPQHF.